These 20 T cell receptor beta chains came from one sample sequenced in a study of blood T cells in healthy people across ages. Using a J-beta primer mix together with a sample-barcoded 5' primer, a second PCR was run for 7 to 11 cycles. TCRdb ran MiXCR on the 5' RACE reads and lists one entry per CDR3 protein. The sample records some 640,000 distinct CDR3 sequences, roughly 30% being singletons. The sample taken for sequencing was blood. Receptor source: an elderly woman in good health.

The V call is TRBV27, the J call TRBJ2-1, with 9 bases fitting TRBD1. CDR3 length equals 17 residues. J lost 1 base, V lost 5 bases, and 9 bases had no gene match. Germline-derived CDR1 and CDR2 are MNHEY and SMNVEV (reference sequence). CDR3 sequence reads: CASSVVLGTGSYNEQFF. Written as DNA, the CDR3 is TGTGCCAGCAGTGTTGTTCTCGGGACAGGGTCCTACAATGAGCAGTTCTTC.

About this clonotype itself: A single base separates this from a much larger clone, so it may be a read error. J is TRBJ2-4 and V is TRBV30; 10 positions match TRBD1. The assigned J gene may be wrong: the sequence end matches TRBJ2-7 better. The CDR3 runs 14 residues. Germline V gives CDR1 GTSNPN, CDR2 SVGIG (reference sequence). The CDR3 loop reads CAWETGGRAYEQYF. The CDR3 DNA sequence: TGTGCCTGGGAGACAGGGGGCAGGGCCTACGAGCAGTACTTC.

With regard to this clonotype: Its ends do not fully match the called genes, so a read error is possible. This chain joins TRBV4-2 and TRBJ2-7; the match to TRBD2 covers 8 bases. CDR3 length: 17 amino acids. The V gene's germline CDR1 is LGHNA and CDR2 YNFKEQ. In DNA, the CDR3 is TGTGCCAGCGGCCAAGATGGGTGGAGCGGGGGTACCGACGAGCAGTACTTC. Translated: CASGQDGWSGGTDEQYF.

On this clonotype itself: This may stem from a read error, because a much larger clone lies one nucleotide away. This CDR3 is CASQAGGSTEAFF. The CDR3, as DNA: TGCGCCAGCCAAGCGGGAGGGAGTACTGAAGCTTTCTTT. The chain couples TRBV10-2 to TRBJ1-1; D gene uncertain. Trimming left V 8 bases short and J 5 bases short, with 15 bases between. Germline lookup yields CDR1 WSHSY and CDR2 SAAADI. This CDR3 has 13 residues.

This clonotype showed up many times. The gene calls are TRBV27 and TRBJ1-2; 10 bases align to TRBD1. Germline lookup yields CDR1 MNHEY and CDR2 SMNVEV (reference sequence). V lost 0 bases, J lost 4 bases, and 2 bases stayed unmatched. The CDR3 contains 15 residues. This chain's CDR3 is CASSLSTGGAYGYTF. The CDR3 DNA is TGTGCCAGCAGTTTATCGACAGGGGGCGCCTATGGCTACACCTTC.

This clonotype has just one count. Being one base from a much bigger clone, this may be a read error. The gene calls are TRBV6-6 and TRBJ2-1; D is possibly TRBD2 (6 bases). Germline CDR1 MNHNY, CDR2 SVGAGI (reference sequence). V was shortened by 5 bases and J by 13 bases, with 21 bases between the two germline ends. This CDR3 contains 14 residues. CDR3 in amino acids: CASSRDPSGETQFF. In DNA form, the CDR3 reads TGTGCCAGCAGTCGGGATCCCTCGGGGGAGACCCAGTTCTTC.

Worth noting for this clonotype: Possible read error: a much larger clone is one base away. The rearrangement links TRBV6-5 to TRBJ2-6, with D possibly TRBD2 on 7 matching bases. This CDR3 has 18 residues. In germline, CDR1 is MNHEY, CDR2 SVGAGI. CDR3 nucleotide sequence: TGTGCCAGCAGTTACTTAAAGGGGGGGGCACTGGGGGCCAACGTCCCGACTTTC. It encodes CASSYLKGGALGANVPTF.

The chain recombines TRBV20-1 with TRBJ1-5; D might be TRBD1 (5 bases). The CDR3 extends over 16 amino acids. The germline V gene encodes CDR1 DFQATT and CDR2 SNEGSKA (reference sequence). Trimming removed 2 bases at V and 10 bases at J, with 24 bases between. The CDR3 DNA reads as TGCAGTGCTAGATGGGCGGGACGAACCCAATTGAGCCCCCAGCATTTT. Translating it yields CSARWAGRTQLSPQHF.

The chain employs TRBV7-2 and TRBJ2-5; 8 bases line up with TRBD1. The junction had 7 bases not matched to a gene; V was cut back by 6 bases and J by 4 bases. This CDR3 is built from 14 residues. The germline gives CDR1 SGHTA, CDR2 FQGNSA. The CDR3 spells CASRTRQGSETQYF. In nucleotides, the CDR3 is TGTGCCAGCAGAACAAGACAGGGGTCAGAGACCCAGTACTTC.

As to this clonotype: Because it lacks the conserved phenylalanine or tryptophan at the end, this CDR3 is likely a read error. The CDR3: CASSLEEGFNYGYTC. The CDR3 nucleotides are TGTGCCAGCAGTTTAGAGGAGGGATTTAACTATGGCTACACCTGC. V and J are TRBV12-3 or TRBV12-4 and TRBJ1-2; D is unresolved. This CDR3 region has 15 residues. V was shortened by 1 base and J by 1 base, with 10 bases between the two germline ends.

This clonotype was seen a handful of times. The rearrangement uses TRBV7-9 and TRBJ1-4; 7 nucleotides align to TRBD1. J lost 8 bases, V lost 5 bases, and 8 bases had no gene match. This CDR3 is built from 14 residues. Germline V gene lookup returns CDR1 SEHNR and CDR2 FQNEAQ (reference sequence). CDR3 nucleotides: TGTGCCAGCAGCACAGGGGTCCTGGGGGAAAAACTGTTTTTT. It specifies CASSTGVLGEKLFF.

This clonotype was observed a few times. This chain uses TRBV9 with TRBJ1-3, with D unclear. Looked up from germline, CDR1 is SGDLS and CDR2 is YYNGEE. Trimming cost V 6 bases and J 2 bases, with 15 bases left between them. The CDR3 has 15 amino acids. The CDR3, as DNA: TGTGCCAGCACCCTGGACGCAACCGCTGGAAACACCATATATTTT. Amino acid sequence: CASTLDATAGNTIYF.

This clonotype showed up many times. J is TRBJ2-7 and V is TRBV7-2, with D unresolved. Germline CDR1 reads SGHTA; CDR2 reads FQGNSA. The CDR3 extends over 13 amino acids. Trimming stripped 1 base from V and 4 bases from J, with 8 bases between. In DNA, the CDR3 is TGTGCCAGCAGCTTAGTTTACCAGTACGAGCAGTACTTC. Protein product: CASSLVYQYEQYF.

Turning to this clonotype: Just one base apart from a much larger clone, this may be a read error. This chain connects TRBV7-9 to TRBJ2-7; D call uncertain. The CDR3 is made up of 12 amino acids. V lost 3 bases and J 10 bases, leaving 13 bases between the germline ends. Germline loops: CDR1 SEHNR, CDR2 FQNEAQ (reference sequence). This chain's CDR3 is CASSLSIPTQYF. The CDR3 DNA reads TGTGCCAGCAGCTTGAGTATCCCAACCCAGTACTTC.

The CDR3, as DNA: TGTGCCAGCAGCTTAGGGGACAGGGGGATGAATCAGCCCCAGCATTTT. Amino acids: CASSLGDRGMNQPQHF. The chain links TRBV7-2 to TRBJ1-5; 11 bases match TRBD1. The length of the CDR3 is 16 residues. Trimming cost V 1 base and J 4 bases; bases outside gene matches: 3. From germline, CDR1 is SGHTA and CDR2 FQGNSA.

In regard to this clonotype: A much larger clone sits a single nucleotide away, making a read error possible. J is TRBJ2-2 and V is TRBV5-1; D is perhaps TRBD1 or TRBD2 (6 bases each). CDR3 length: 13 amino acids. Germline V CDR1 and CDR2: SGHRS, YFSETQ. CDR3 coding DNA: TGCGCCAGCAGCTTGGCCCAGAGGGGGGAGCGGTTTTTT. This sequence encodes CASSLAQRGERFF. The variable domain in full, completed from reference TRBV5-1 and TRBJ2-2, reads KAGVTQTPRYLIKTRGQQVTLSCSPISGHRSVSWYQQTPGQGLQFLFEYFSETQRNKGNFPGRFSGRQFSNSRSEMNVSTLELGDSALYLCASSLAQRGERFFGEGSRLTVL.

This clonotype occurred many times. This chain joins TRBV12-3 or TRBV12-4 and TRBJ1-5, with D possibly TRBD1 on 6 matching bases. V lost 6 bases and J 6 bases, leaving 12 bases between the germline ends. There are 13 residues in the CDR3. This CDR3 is CASRNREGQPQHF. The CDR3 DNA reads TGTGCCAGCAGGAACAGGGAAGGTCAGCCCCAGCATTTT.

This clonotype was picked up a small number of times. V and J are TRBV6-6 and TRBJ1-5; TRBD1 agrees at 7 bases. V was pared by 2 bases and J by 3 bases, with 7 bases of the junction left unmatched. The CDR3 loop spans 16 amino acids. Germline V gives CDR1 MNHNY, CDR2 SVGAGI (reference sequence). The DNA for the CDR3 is TGTGCCAGCAGTTACGGCGACAGGGCGATCAATCAGCCCCAGCATTTT. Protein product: CASSYGDRAINQPQHF.

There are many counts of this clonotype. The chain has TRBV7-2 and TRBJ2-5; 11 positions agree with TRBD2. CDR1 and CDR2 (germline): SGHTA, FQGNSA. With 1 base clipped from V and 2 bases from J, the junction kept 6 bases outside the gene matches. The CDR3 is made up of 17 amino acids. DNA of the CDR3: TGTGCCAGCAGCTTAGGCGGTAGCGGGGGGGTACAAGAGACCCAGTACTTC. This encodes CASSLGGSGGVQETQYF.

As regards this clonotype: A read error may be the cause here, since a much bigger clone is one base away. CDR3 amino acids: CAGSQVGTATNEKLFF. As DNA, the CDR3 is TGCGCCGGCAGCCAAGTTGGGACAGCAACTAATGAAAAACTGTTTTTT. The chain links TRBV4-3 to TRBJ1-4, with 7 bases that match TRBD1. CDR3 length: 16 amino acids. Germline CDR1 LGHNA, CDR2 YSLEER.